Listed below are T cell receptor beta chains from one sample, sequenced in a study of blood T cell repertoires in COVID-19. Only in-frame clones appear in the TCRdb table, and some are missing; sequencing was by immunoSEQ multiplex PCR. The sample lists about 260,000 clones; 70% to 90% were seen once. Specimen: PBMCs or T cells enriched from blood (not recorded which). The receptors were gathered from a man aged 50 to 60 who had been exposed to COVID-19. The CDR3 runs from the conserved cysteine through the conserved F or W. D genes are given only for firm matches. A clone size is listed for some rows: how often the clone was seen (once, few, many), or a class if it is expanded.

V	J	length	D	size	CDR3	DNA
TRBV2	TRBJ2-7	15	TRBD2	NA	CASSDLAGGYYEQYF	TGTGCCAGCAGTGACCTAGCGGGGGGTTACTACGAGCAGTACTTC
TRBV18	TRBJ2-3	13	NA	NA	CASSPRGHDTQYF	TGTGCCAGCTCACCACGGGGACATGATACGCAGTATTTT
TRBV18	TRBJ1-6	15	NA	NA	CASSQTGGLGSPLHF	TGTGCCAGCTCCCAAACGGGGGGCTTAGGTTCACCCCTCCACTTT
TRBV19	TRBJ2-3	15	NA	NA	CASSTLATLTDTQYF	TGTGCCAGTAGTACTCTAGCAACACTCACAGATACGCAGTATTTT
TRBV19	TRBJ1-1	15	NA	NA	CASTAPQPGSTEAFF	TGTGCCAGTACCGCCCCCCAGCCCGGGAGCACTGAAGCTTTCTTT
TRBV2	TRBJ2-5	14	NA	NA	CASVWTAYQETQYF	TGTGCCAGCGTTTGGACAGCCTATCAAGAGACCCAGTACTTC
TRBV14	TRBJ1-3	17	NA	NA	CASSPWEGVDSGNTIYF	TGTGCCAGCAGCCCCTGGGAGGGGGTCGACTCTGGAAACACCATATATTTT
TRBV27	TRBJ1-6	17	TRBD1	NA	CASSLSVQGAYNSPLHF	TGTGCCAGCAGTTTATCCGTCCAGGGGGCCTATAATTCACCCCTCCACTTT
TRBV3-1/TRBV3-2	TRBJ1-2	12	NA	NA	CASSVPTGGYTF	TGTGCCAGCAGCGTCCCGACTGGTGGCTACACCTTC
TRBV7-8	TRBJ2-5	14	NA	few	CASSPQYLKETQYF	TGTGCCAGCAGCCCTCAATACCTAAAAGAGACCCAGTACTTC
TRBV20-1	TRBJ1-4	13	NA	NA	CSASGRAGEKLFF	TGCAGTGCTAGTGGCAGGGCGGGGGAAAAACTGTTTTTT
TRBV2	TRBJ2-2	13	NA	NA	CASGAGNTGELFF	TGTGCCAGCGGAGCGGGTAACACCGGGGAGCTGTTTTTT
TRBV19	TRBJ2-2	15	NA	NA	CASSFGLANTGELFF	TGTGCCAGTAGTTTCGGACTTGCGAACACCGGGGAGCTGTTTTTT
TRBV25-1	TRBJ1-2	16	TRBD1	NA	CASSELAGGANYGYTF	TGTGCCAGCAGTGAATTGGCAGGGGGAGCTAACTATGGCTACACCTTC
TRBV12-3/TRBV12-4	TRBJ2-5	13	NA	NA	CASSLAGAETQYF	TGTGCCAGCAGTTTAGCGGGGGCCGAGACCCAGTACTTC
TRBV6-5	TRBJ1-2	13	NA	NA	CASSYVPYYGYTF	TGTGCCAGCAGTTACGTCCCTTACTATGGCTACACCTTC
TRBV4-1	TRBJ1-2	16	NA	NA	CASSQEPQGRNYGYTF	TGCGCCAGCAGCCAAGAACCTCAGGGCCGGAACTATGGCTACACCTTC
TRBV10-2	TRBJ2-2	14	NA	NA	CASGSGLGTGELFF	TGCGCCAGCGGATCAGGGTTAGGCACCGGGGAGCTGTTTTTT
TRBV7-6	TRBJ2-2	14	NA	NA	CASSLYRSTGELFF	TGTGCCAGCAGCCTATACAGGAGTACCGGGGAGCTGTTTTTT
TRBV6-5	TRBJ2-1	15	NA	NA	CASSYSHFFDNEQFF	TGTGCCAGCAGTTACTCCCACTTTTTCGACAATGAGCAGTTCTTC
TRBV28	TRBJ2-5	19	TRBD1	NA	CASNNSGPRGDRGPETQYF	TGTGCCAGCAATAACTCGGGGCCCCGGGGGGACAGGGGTCCGGAGACCCAGTACTTC
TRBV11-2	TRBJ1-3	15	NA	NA	CASSLRGYSGNTIYF	TGTGCCAGCAGCTTAAGGGGTTACTCTGGAAACACCATATATTTT
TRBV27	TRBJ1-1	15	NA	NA	CASSDPGMGRTEAFF	TGTGCCAGCAGCGACCCAGGGATGGGGCGCACTGAAGCTTTCTTT
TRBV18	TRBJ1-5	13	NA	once	CASSVGEVQPQHF	TGTGCCAGCTCAGTCGGGGAGGTTCAGCCCCAGCATTTT
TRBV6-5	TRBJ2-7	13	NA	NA	CASRRDITYEQYF	TGTGCCAGCAGACGCGACATTACCTACGAGCAGTACTTC
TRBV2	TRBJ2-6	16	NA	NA	CASSYGGAQGANVLTF	TGTGCCAGCAGTTATGGGGGGGCGCAAGGGGCCAACGTCCTGACTTTC
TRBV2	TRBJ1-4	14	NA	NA	CASSTPSGNEKLFF	TGTGCCAGCAGCACCCCCTCGGGGAATGAAAAACTGTTTTTT
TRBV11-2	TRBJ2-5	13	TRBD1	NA	CASSGGQGETQYF	TGTGCCAGCAGCGGGGGACAGGGAGAGACCCAGTACTTC
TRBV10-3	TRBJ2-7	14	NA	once	CAISEARVGYEQYF	TGTGCCATCAGTGAAGCCAGGGTAGGCTACGAGCAGTACTTC
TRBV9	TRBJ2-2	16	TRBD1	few	CASSDLRQGGTGELFF	TGTGCCAGCAGCGACTTAAGACAGGGGGGGACCGGAGAGCTGTTTTTT
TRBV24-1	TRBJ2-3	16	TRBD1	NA	CATSDPTGVRTDTQYF	TGTGCCACCAGTGACCCTACAGGGGTTCGGACAGATACGCAGTATTTT
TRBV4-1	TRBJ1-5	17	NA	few	CASSHSWGEGSNQPQHF	TGCGCCAGCAGCCATTCTTGGGGGGAAGGCAGCAATCAGCCCCAGCATTTT
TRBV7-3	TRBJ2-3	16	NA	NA	CASSLGGSASTDTQYF	TGTGCCAGCAGCTTAGGTGGTAGCGCTAGCACAGATACGCAGTATTTT
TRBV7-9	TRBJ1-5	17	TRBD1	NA	CASSLVVGGEGNQPQHF	TGTGCCAGCAGCTTAGTGGTAGGGGGCGAGGGCAATCAGCCCCAGCATTTT
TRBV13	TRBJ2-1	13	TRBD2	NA	CASSFGLADEQFF	TGTGCCAGCAGCTTCGGACTAGCTGATGAGCAGTTCTTC
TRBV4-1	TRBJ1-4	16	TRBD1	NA	CASSQKGTVIAEKLFF	TGCGCCAGCAGCCAAAAGGGGACAGTAATTGCTGAAAAACTGTTTTTT
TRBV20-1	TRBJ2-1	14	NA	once	CSASALATINEQFF	TGCAGTGCTAGTGCACTAGCTACCATCAATGAGCAGTTCTTC
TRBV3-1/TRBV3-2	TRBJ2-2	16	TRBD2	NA	CASSLARDYYTGELFF	TGTGCCAGCAGCCTTGCCCGGGACTACTACACCGGGGAGCTGTTTTTT
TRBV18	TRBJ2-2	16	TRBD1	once	CASSPPGQGPTGELFF	TGTGCCAGCTCGCCACCGGGACAGGGGCCCACCGGGGAGCTGTTTTTT
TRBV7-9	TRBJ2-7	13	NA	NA	CASSSDSSYEQYF	TGTGCCAGCAGCTCTGATAGCTCCTACGAGCAGTACTTC
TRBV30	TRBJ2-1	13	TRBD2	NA	CAWSVTSANEQFF	TGTGCCTGGAGTGTTACTAGCGCCAATGAGCAGTTCTTC
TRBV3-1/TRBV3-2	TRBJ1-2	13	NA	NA	CASSPKTRVGYTF	TGTGCCAGCAGCCCCAAGACGAGGGTTGGCTACACCTTC
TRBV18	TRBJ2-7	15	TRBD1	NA	CASSLLDRGDFEQYF	TGTGCCAGCTCACTCCTAGACAGGGGGGACTTCGAGCAGTACTTC
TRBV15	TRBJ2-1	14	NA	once	CATSRDATGNEQFF	TGTGCCACCAGCAGAGATGCAACAGGCAATGAGCAGTTCTTC
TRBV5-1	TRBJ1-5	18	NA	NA	CASSLTPNPGRVNQPQHF	TGCGCCAGCAGCTTAACACCAAATCCGGGGAGGGTCAATCAGCCCCAGCATTTT
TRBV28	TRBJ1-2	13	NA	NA	CASSPPSNYGYTF	TGTGCCAGCAGTCCCCCCAGTAACTATGGCTACACCTTC
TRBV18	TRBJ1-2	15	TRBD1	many	CASSPYQGDLGGYTF	TGTGCCAGCTCACCATACCAGGGGGACTTGGGCGGCTACACCTTC
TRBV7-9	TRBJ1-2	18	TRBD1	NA	CASSFGGQQGQAGPGYTF	TGTGCCAGCAGCTTTGGGGGACAACAGGGACAGGCTGGGCCTGGCTACACCTTC
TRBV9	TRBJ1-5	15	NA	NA	CASSVDAGTGQPQHF	TGTGCCAGCAGCGTAGATGCAGGGACTGGTCAGCCCCAGCATTTT
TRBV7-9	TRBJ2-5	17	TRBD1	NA	CASSKAGTGGYQETQYF	TGTGCCAGCAGTAAAGCCGGGACAGGGGGTTACCAAGAGACCCAGTACTTC
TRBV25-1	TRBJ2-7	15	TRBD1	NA	CASSGANRGSYEQYF	TGTGCCAGCAGCGGGGCCAACAGGGGGTCCTACGAGCAGTACTTC
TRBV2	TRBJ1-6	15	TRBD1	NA	CASRTGEPYNSPLHF	TGTGCCAGCAGAACAGGGGAGCCCTATAATTCACCCCTCCACTTT
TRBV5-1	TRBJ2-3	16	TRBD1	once	CASSRTGTGVSDTQYF	TGCGCCAGCAGCAGGACCGGGACAGGGGTGTCAGATACGCAGTATTTT
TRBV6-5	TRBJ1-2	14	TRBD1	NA	CASSNRQGRRGYTF	TGTGCCAGCAGCAACCGACAGGGAAGGCGAGGCTACACCTTC
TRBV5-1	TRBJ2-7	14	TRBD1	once	CASSLGGTGSEQYF	TGCGCCAGCAGCTTGGGAGGGACAGGGTCCGAGCAGTACTTC
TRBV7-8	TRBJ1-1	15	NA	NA	CASSLGGGSNTEAFF	TGTGCCAGCAGCTTAGGGGGAGGGTCGAACACTGAAGCTTTCTTT
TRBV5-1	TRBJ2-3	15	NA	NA	CASSRPSVSTDTQYF	TGCGCCAGCAGCAGACCTAGCGTTAGCACAGATACGCAGTATTTT
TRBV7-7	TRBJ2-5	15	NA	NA	CASSLAQASRETQYF	TGTGCTAGCAGCTTAGCGCAGGCTAGCAGGGAGACCCAGTACTTC